The source of this TCR beta chain is a study of shared clonotypes between healthy human individuals (TCRdb year 2020). Regarding the research as a whole: Three men and a couple of women, aged 18 to 49 years, made up the cohort. For each donor, CD4 naive and CD4 memory were each run on three plates, CD8 naive on two plates, and CD8 memory on one plate. Blood TCR repertoires of 5 or 6 healthy adults were deeply sequenced to estimate repertoire size and the extent of clonotype sharing between individuals. Different laboratories and diverse techniques were used to prepare libraries and sequence TCR repertoires, to increase sequencing depth and limit assay-specific biases. Each donor's leukapheresis produced roughly between roughly 0.94 and 9.5 billion PBMCs.

Using the deep immunoSEQ assay, multiplex PCR amplified TCR CDR3 regions from genomic DNA. Extracted genomic DNA from each cell subset was distributed evenly across all wells of several immunoSEQ 96-well plates, and each plate was treated as a replicate. For sorted subsets, approximately 190 ng genomic DNA, equal to 25,000 to 35,000 T cell genomes, was loaded into each replicate PCR. The purified libraries were quantified using a Qubit 3.0 fluorometer, sized with a Bioanalyzer 2100, and then quantified again using the KAPA Library Quantification kit. Every immunoSEQ 96-well plate was sequenced on a dedicated single-read 150-cycle Illumina NextSeq 550 flow cell. On the authors' methods: Because the immunoSEQ output included only junctional sequences and no quality scores, the filtering could not be the same as the filtering used for full-length reads. Sequences were annotated with PyIR, a Python wrapper for IgBLAST v1.9, using IMGT germline references to assign V/J genes and CDR3. Reads with weak V/J assignments (E-value above 1e-6), missing CDR3, stop codons, out-of-frame junctions, or ambiguous translated residues were removed. A V3J clonotype was defined by an identical inferred V gene, J gene, and CDR3 amino acid sequence. Percentage overlap between repertoires was computed as shared unique clonotypes divided by the size of the smaller repertoire. Richness of each repertoire was evaluated using RTK rarefaction, the Chao1 estimator, and Recon v2.1 estimates of unobserved clonotypes. Generation probabilities for all TCRbeta clonotypes obtained by the gDNA method from several donors were computed using OLGA. Held by TCRdb, this immuneACCESS table contains in-frame sequences only and omits some clones. Under half of the omission traces to an unresolved V gene where checked; the cause of the rest is unknown. The DNA gave D and trimming, while V, J and clone size come from that table. The sample includes millions of clones, with approximately 95% observed a single time. 0.1% to 0.15% of the sample is in the top ten clones.

What the study reported, not specific to this receptor: Naive subsets generally had larger estimated clonotype richness than memory subsets did. Because the study included only a small number of donors, the genetic and exposure-history diversity represented was limited. Incomplete sequencing was indicated by rarefaction of sorted-subset datasets, despite the large sequencing depth. Sharing across a few donors was observed for approximately 5% of naive CD4, about 3.2% of naive CD8, 2.3% of memory CD4, and roughly 0.4% of memory CD8 clonotypes. Clonotypes shared by all four sorted-subset donors showed higher generation probabilities than non-shared clonotypes. Sampling was restricted to blood, and TCR repertoires in tissue are likely to differ from TCR repertoires in blood. Pairwise subsampling led to the expectation that sequencing depth would affect the degree of clonotype sharing among donors.

Donors were healthy HIV-negative adults with no recently reported acute infections or vaccinations. Every donor was a Caucasian adult living in Nashville, Tennessee, USA. CD4+ T cells were enriched through magnetic negative selection, after which naive cells were positively selected on CD45RA and the remaining negative fraction served as the memory subset. After blood collection by leukapheresis, PBMCs were isolated using Ficoll-Histopaque density gradient centrifugation and then cryopreserved in the vapor phase of liquid nitrogen. Analytical flow cytometry was used to check the purity and quantity of each magnetically sorted T cell population. From each sorted fraction, genomic DNA was isolated and quantified by UV absorbance on a Nanodrop 2000c. The CDR3 runs 13 residues from the cysteine to the phenylalanine. CDR3 DNA only is kept here, 39 bases in frame from base 1. The germline V gene (reference sequence) sets CDR1 to LNHDA and CDR2 to SQIVND. The junction shows trimming of 10 bases on V and 7 bases on J, plus 16 bases between the germline ends.

With respect to this clone: This clone's antigen is unknown. Base qualities are not provided; no much larger clone lies one nucleotide away.

This TCR was recovered from a man in his late teens or twenties in good health. The V and J segments used are TRBV19 and TRBJ1-4; the D region possibly corresponds to TRBD1 (5 bases align). The sample was naive CD4+ T cells sorted from blood. This sample's cell subset or site label indicates: CD45RA+ positively selected. The DNA sequence is given as TGTGCCACCCGGTACAGGAATGGTGAAAAACTGTTTTTT. It translates as CATRYRNGEKLFF.